The entry that follows covers one T cell receptor beta chain sequence. The V segment lost 7 bases and the J segment 0 bases; nucleotides outside the gene matches: 6. CDR1 and CDR2 from the germline V gene are SQVTM and ANQGSEA. The CDR3 has 13 residues. Documented treatment: randomized to nivolumab then ipilimumab (arm A) or the reverse (arm B). Sorted cells were live CD3+CD8+, lacking CD19 and CD56, from PBMCs. The assay was immunoSEQ multiplex PCR, and TCRdb's table has in-frame clones only and misses some. The data hold roughly 31,000 clones, with approximately 86% observed a single time. The data belong to a study of sequential checkpoint blockade in melanoma. Turning to the study itself: First-line arms were nivolumab then ipilimumab, or the reverse, randomized 1:1.

This chain links TRBV29-1 with TRBJ2-7; 7 positions match TRBD1. The sample in question was CD8+ T cells sorted from blood (inferred from file names), obtained from a patient given nivolumab and ipilimumab in sequence. The TCR sequence derives from a human donor with melanoma. CDR3 residues: CSAAGTVSYEQYF. For the CDR3, the DNA is TGCAGCGCAGCCGGGACAGTCTCCTACGAGCAGTACTTC.